The clone carrying this T cell receptor (beta chain) was picked up a small number of times. Its antigen is unidentified. The data were obtained in a study of regulatory T cells in long-lasting Graves disease. Study outcomes and limitations: Patients with persistent disease showed a bias toward TRBV28, TRBJ1-2 and TRBJ2-5. The study found persistent patients shared more public clonotypes (roughly 3,000) than new patients (approximately 970).

Specified time point: newly diagnosed GD, antithyroid drugs for less than 3 months. RNA from PBMCs was the source of the TCR library. In each case, Graves' disease was diagnosed per American Thyroid Association guidelines. V was clipped by 8 bases and J by 9 bases, with 20 bases between them. The CDR3 runs 14 residues. Germline assignment: CDR1 LNHDA and CDR2 SQIVND (reference sequence). Sequencing libraries for TCR beta were prepared with iRepertoire HTBI primers and Arm-PCR of CDR3 regions. Each CDR3 protein gets one entry after TCRdb re-called the multiplex PCR reads with MiXCR. The sample lists about 540,000 distinct CDR3 sequences, approximately 13% occurring once. This sample also belongs to another study, concerning T cells in Graves' hyperthyroidism and ophthalmopathy. Turning to that study: Clonotypes that were expanded in thyroid above 0.001 mostly appeared in blood too.

Sequenced here: peripheral blood mononuclear cells (PBMCs), sampled at new diagnosis, from a patient treated with antithyroid drugs. The chain links TRBV19 to TRBJ2-1, with D perhaps TRBD1 or TRBD2 (5 bases each). The receptor comes from a man in his thirties or forties with Graves disease. CDR3 amino acids: CASGTERSISEQFF. The CDR3 DNA sequence: TGTGCCAGTGGGACGGAGCGGAGCATTAGTGAGCAGTTCTTC.